Below are 4 T cell receptor beta chains sequenced from a single sample in a study of PD-1 blockade in classical Hodgkin lymphoma. Brentuximab vedotin exposure varied, and every patient relapsed after autologous stem cell transplantation. It was by magnetic negative selection that CD4+ T cells were purified from thawed PBMCs. Profiled with immunoSEQ multiplex PCR; TCRdb holds only in-frame clones, not every one. The sample yields some 35,000 clones, 90% seen once. Material: CD4+ T cells from blood, obtained at baseline. All receptors come from a human donor with classical Hodgkin lymphoma.

The V and J genes are TRBV5-1 and TRBJ2-2; 14 bases fit TRBD2. Germline assignment: CDR1 SGHRS and CDR2 YFSETQ. The ends lost 5 bases at V and 8 bases at J; junction bases unmatched: 5. There are 15 residues in the CDR3. The CDR3 DNA follows: TGCGCCAGCAGACAGGGACTAGCGGGAGAGGGGGAGCTGTTTTTT. Translation gives CASRQGLAGEGELFF.

In this sample, this clone turned up a few times. The rearrangement links TRBV27 to TRBJ2-7, with 12 bases lining up with TRBD2. The V gene's germline CDR1 is MNHEY and CDR2 SMNVEV (reference sequence). The CDR3 has 13 residues. V trimming: 6 bases; J trimming: 6 bases; junction bases outside the gene matches: 3. The CDR3 DNA follows: TGTGCCAGCAGAAAGGGACTAGCGGGCGAGCAGTACTTC. Translated, it gives CASRKGLAGEQYF.

The gene calls are TRBV28 and TRBJ1-5, with TRBD1 matching over 7 bases. The J segment lost 0 bases and the V segment lost 5 bases, leaving 4 bases of the junction unmatched. The CDR3 runs to 15 residues. Germline V gene lookup returns CDR1 MDHEN and CDR2 SYDVKM. This CDR3 reads CASSSWTGSNQPQHF. CDR3 DNA sequence: TGTGCCAGCAGTAGTTGGACAGGTAGCAATCAGCCCCAGCATTTT. Looking up the rest from reference TRBV28 and TRBJ1-5 gives the full variable domain: DVKVTQSSRYLVKRTGEKVFLECVQDMDHENMFWYRQDPGLGLRLIYFSYDVKMKEKGDIPEGYSVSREKKERFSLILESASTNQTSMYLCASSSWTGSNQPQHFGDGTRLSIL.

This clone came up once. This chain links TRBV9 with TRBJ2-5, with a possible D match to TRBD2 (6 bases). The germline V gene has CDR1 SGDLS and CDR2 YYNGEE. Trimming pared 0 bases from V and 5 bases from J, leaving 11 bases between. The CDR3 is 14 residues long. The CDR3 is CASSVDLGRETQYF. CDR3 DNA sequence: TGTGCCAGCAGCGTAGACCTTGGGAGGGAGACCCAGTACTTC.